This record concerns one T cell receptor (beta chain) sequence. Its specificity is unknown. These data originate in a study of cytomegalovirus exposure and HLA in healthy donors. Broader study findings: A later analysis linked a missense variant in DCLRE1C to the trimming of TCR beta V and J genes.

The CDR3 loop spans 14 amino acids. Germline CDR1 is SGHVS and CDR2 is FQNEAQ. V lost 1 base to trimming and J lost 1 base; unmatched junction nucleotides: 0. With 60 Vbeta and 13 Jbeta primers, the PCR was carried out. Generated by immunoSEQ multiplex PCR, the TCRdb table keeps only in-frame clones and is missing some. The sample has 100,000 or so clones, over 60% seen once. The chain links TRBV7-8 to TRBJ1-1; 7 positions agree with TRBD1. This sequence originates from a female donor in good health and CMV-seropositive. The sequencing sample was made of PBMCs. Written as DNA, the CDR3 is TGTGCCAGCAGCTTAGGGACAGGGAACACTGAAGCTTTCTTT. Protein product: CASSLGTGNTEAFF.